Shown below are 16 T cell receptor beta chains from a single sample sequenced in a study of T-cell memory formation after mild COVID-19. TCRdb re-called the 5' RACE reads through MiXCR, storing one row per CDR3 protein. The sample holds about half a million distinct CDR3 sequences, about 20% seen once. What was sequenced was PBMCs or a T cell subset sorted from them (not recorded which). These TCRs come from an adult woman who had mild COVID-19 (a few samples of this study predate the infection). Cell type and time point are not known.

Only a few counts were recorded for this clonotype. The gene calls are TRBV6-2 or TRBV6-3 and TRBJ2-7; TRBD2 is a possible D gene (5 bases). The CDR3 sequence is 15 residues long. The germline V and J ends were trimmed by 4 bases and 7 bases, with 20 bases remaining between them. Germline V gives CDR1 MNHEY, CDR2 SVGEGT. The CDR3 bases are TGTGCCAGCAGTTTGATCAGTCCCGAAACGGGGGAGCAGTACTTC. Translating it yields CASSLISPETGEQYF.

This clonotype was detected a few times. The chain joins TRBV11-2 to TRBJ1-4, with 8 bases that match TRBD1. Germline CDR1 and CDR2: SGHAT and FQNNGV. This CDR3 region has 14 residues. V lost 5 bases, J lost 4 bases, and 3 bases stayed unmatched. The CDR3 loop reads CASSGTGFNEKLFF. In nucleotides, the CDR3 is TGTGCCAGCAGCGGGACAGGCTTTAATGAAAAACTGTTTTTT.

In this sample, this clonotype turned up many times. The rearrangement joins TRBV20-1 to TRBJ2-1; the D gene is possibly TRBD2 (5 bases). Germline lookup yields CDR1 DFQATT and CDR2 SNEGSKA (reference sequence). V was shortened by 5 bases and J by 6 bases, with 14 bases between the two germline ends. The CDR3 extends over 13 amino acids. The CDR3 loop is CSALTGSTNEQFF. For the CDR3, the DNA is TGCAGTGCTCTCACGGGGAGTACCAATGAGCAGTTCTTC.

The chain joins TRBV6-2 or TRBV6-3 to TRBJ2-3, with TRBD1 matching 9 bases. There are 16 residues in the CDR3. Germline CDR1 reads MNHEY; CDR2 reads SVGEGT. V shed 6 bases and J 5 bases; nucleotides not matched to a gene: 12. For the CDR3, the DNA is TGTGCCAGCAGACCGGACAGGGGTGATGTGGGAGATACGCAGTATTTT. Its translation is CASRPDRGDVGDTQYF.

This clonotype was recorded a few times. This chain connects TRBV29-1 to TRBJ2-5; TRBD2 might be the D (6 bases). The germline gives CDR1 SQVTM, CDR2 ANQGSEA. With 3 bases removed from V and 7 bases from J, the gap between germline ends came to 12 bases. The CDR3 is made up of 12 amino acids. The CDR3 spells CSVEFLAWTQYF. Written as DNA, the CDR3 is TGCAGCGTTGAGTTCCTAGCGTGGACCCAGTACTTC.

The chain recombines TRBV12-3 or TRBV12-4 with TRBJ1-2; D unclear. The CDR3 sequence is 11 residues long. Trimming left V 7 bases short and J 8 bases short, with 11 bases between. CDR3 amino acids: CASTVGLGYTF. The CDR3 DNA is TGTGCCAGCACAGTCGGATTGGGCTACACCTTC.

This clonotype was picked up a small number of times. The J gene is TRBJ2-1, the V gene TRBV24-1; the match to TRBD1 covers 10 bases. The CDR3 covers 15 residues. The junction had 4 bases not matched to a gene; V was cut back by 6 bases and J by 3 bases. Germline V gene lookup returns CDR1 KGHDR and CDR2 SFDVKD. The CDR3 reads CATSIGDRGYNEQFF. CDR3 DNA: TGTGCCACCAGTATCGGGGACAGGGGCTACAATGAGCAGTTCTTC.

The V call is TRBV20-1, the J call TRBJ1-2; D might be TRBD1 (6 bases). Germline V lookup: CDR1 DFQATT, CDR2 SNEGSKA (reference sequence). V was pared by 5 bases and J by 3 bases, with 13 bases between. The CDR3 loop spans 13 amino acids. CDR3 DNA: TGCAGTGCTGTGGCAGGGGCTCACTATGGCTACACCTTC. This gives the protein CSAVAGAHYGYTF.

The chain carries TRBV2 and TRBJ1-2; 7 bases agree with TRBD1. The CDR3 is 14 amino acids. Germline V gene lookup returns CDR1 SNHLY and CDR2 FYNNEI. After removal of 6 bases from V and 3 bases from J, the junction contained 7 bases not matched to a gene. The CDR3 region is CASRGTAVDYGYTF. CDR3 nucleotides: TGTGCCAGCAGGGGGACAGCGGTGGACTATGGCTACACCTTC.

This chain uses TRBV5-6 with TRBJ2-7, with 8 bases identical to TRBD1. The CDR3 extends over 15 amino acids. The germline gives CDR1 SGHDT, CDR2 YYEEEE. J gave up 3 bases and V 4 bases, and 9 bases lay outside the gene matches. The DNA of the CDR3 is TGTGCCAGCAGCCCCGGCAGGGGGCGCTTCTACGAGCAGTACTTC. Protein: CASSPGRGRFYEQYF.

This clonotype was observed a handful of times. J is TRBJ1-1 and V is TRBV6-5; D ambiguous. The CDR3 sequence is 14 residues long. Germline V gene lookup returns CDR1 MNHEY and CDR2 SVGAGI. The V end was cut by 6 bases, the J end by 0 bases, with 11 bases between. CDR3 in amino acids: CASRSDGMNTEAFF. CDR3 in DNA: TGTGCCAGCAGGTCGGACGGAATGAACACTGAAGCTTTCTTT.

In this sample, this clonotype turned up once. The genes are TRBV27 and TRBJ2-1, with 10 positions matching TRBD1. This CDR3 has 15 residues. In germline, CDR1 is MNHEY, CDR2 SMNVEV (reference sequence). V was clipped by 5 bases and J by 11 bases; unmatched bases: 12. The CDR3 bases are TGTGCCAGCAGTCTCCGGGACAGGGGTTTGGGCCAGCAGTTCTTC. Its protein product is CASSLRDRGLGQQFF.

The chain recombines TRBV11-2 with TRBJ2-1, with D perhaps TRBD1 or TRBD2 (5 bases each). With 4 bases removed from V and 5 bases from J, the gap between germline ends came to 21 bases. Germline CDR1 SGHAT, CDR2 FQNNGV. The length of the CDR3 is 17 residues. As DNA, the CDR3 is TGTGCCAGCAGCTGGGATTCACGGGGCCTCGGGGACAATGAGCAGTTCTTC. It codes for CASSWDSRGLGDNEQFF.

On this clonotype: Since a much larger clone is just one base distant, this may be a read error. This CDR3 reads CASSFGTGGSTDTQYF. Written as DNA, the CDR3 is TGTGCCAGCAGCTTTGGGACTGGCGGGAGCACAGATACGCAGTATTTT. The chain combines TRBV7-6 with TRBJ2-3; perhaps TRBD2 as D (6 bases). The CDR3 is 16 residues long. Germline-derived CDR1 and CDR2 are SGHVS and FNYEAQ. The V end was cut by 3 bases, the J end by 0 bases, with 13 bases between.

The chain links TRBV25-1 to TRBJ1-1, with D maybe TRBD1 (6 bases). The length of the CDR3 is 15 residues. CDR1 and CDR2 (germline): MGHDK, SYGVNS. V was clipped by 1 base and J by 5 bases, with 14 bases between them. CDR3 DNA sequence: TGTGCCAGCAGTGAATGGGGGGGGCAGAGTACTGAAGCTTTCTTT. This gives the protein CASSEWGGQSTEAFF.

The gene calls are TRBV11-2 and TRBJ2-1; possible D gene TRBD2, 5 bases. The germline gives CDR1 SGHAT, CDR2 FQNNGV. CDR3 length equals 15 residues. The V and J ends lost 0 bases and 2 bases respectively, with 8 bases between them. This chain's CDR3 is CASSLDRTPYNEQFF. The DNA of the CDR3 is TGTGCCAGCAGCTTAGATCGGACTCCCTACAATGAGCAGTTCTTC.